This T cell receptor beta chain was identified in a study of early T cells in non-severe SARS-CoV-2 infection. Each CDR3 protein gets one entry after TCRdb re-called the 5' RACE reads with MiXCR. The data show tens of thousands of distinct CDR3 sequences, roughly an eighth seen once. As concerns this clonotype: A much larger clone differs by one base, so this may be a read error.

The sample consisted of whole blood. The source of this sequence is an adult who was a healthcare worker with PCR-confirmed SARS-CoV-2 infection or an uninfected control (not recorded which).

The CDR3 loop is CATSDAGPRNEQSF. The CDR3 DNA follows: TGTGCCACCAGTGATGCGGGGCCCCGCAATGAGCAGTCCTTC. The rearrangement joins TRBV24-1 to TRBJ2-1; a possible D gene is TRBD2 (6 bases). Germline loops: CDR1 KGHDR, CDR2 SFDVKD. The CDR3 extends over 14 amino acids.